This is a list of T cell receptor beta chains from one sample in a study of cytomegalovirus exposure and HLA in healthy donors. Generated by immunoSEQ multiplex PCR, the TCRdb table keeps only in-frame clones and is missing some. This table has about 190,000 clones, roughly 80% appearing once. Sequenced material: PBMCs. These receptor sequences come from a woman aged 25 to 39 in good health and CMV-seropositive. The conserved cysteine and the conserved F or W are not part of the CDR3 here.

j_call v_call cdr3_aa
TRBJ2-5 TRBV2 ASSFGTGGETQY
TRBJ2-3 TRBV7-3 ASSLMGLAGTDTQY
TRBJ1-1 TRBV20-1 SASRESAF
TRBJ2-7 TRBV11-3 ASSLILVRSYEQY
TRBJ2-7 TRBV7-9 ASSSLSGTGGYEQY
TRBJ2-7 TRBV20-1 SAGNLGEQY
TRBJ2-1 TRBV4-3 ASSQELAGVQEQF
TRBJ1-2 TRBV2 ASSDRGEWGGYT
TRBJ2-6 TRBV5-4 ASSLDRGRGANVLT
TRBJ2-1 TRBV5-1 ASSFGGQGTGEQF
TRBJ1-5 TRBV28 ASSLHTGNQPQH
TRBJ2-1 TRBV7-2 ASSTPGQKILF
TRBJ2-2 TRBV18 ASSPGHATGELF
TRBJ1-1 TRBV28 ATSFPGQGWAAF
TRBJ2-3 TRBV30 AWSVTGGADTQY
TRBJ1-1 TRBV5-1 ASSGGRLNTEAF
TRBJ2-7 TRBV28 ASSGFTGTGIYEQY
TRBJ1-6 TRBV7-9 ASSLEGAWSPLH
TRBJ2-7 TRBV7-6 ASSLAGPRGEQY
TRBJ2-7 TRBV5-6 ASSLRGTGRRVYEQY
TRBJ1-1 TRBV11-2 ASSLDRGSGAF
TRBJ2-3 TRBV29-1 SVAGQGNSDTQY
TRBJ2-7 TRBV28 ASSPPGTRLYEQY
TRBJ2-2 TRBV15 ATSRGPTGGYTGELF
TRBJ2-1 TRBV11-3 ASSLKRGTSGNEQF
TRBJ1-4 TRBV27 ASSNGGSEKLF
TRBJ2-5 TRBV18 ASSPRSMYGGETQY
TRBJ2-7 TRBV18 ASSPMTGEGYEQY
TRBJ2-1 TRBV7-3 ASSISPDRVNEQF
TRBJ2-5 TRBV7-3 ASSLSPVQETQY
TRBJ2-5 TRBV5-4 ASSPGGMGETQY
TRBJ1-5 TRBV5-1 ASSLDRASNQPQH
TRBJ2-1 TRBV11-2 ASSHPPLERQEF
TRBJ1-2 TRBV18 ASSRLVGSGYT
TRBJ1-2 TRBV5-1 ASSSNRWGYT
TRBJ1-5 TRBV7-2 ASSLRTGVNQPQH
TRBJ2-1 TRBV9 ASSVDPRGTSFLHEQF
TRBJ1-2 TRBV27 ASSLTTDRVYGYT
TRBJ2-7 TRBV5-8 ASNFFLGTTSSYEQY
TRBJ1-4 TRBV6-5 ASRHQPYRGKV
TRBJ2-7 TRBV6-6 ASQRGQGSEQY
TRBJ2-1 TRBV30 AWSGGGGNEQF
TRBJ1-2 TRBV28 ASSLRPNYGYT
TRBJ2-7 TRBV30 AWSSGGSYEQY
TRBJ1-1 TRBV5-1 ASSFGDKNTEAF
TRBJ1-6 TRBV6-4 ASSLTGGTYNSPLH
TRBJ2-1 TRBV4-2 ASSQGWTSGENNEQF
TRBJ2-3 TRBV5-1 ASSLGGLAGADTQY
TRBJ1-5 TRBV4-1 ASSQDQGQPQH
TRBJ1-4 TRBV6-5 ASSYSWGGSEKLF
TRBJ1-2 TRBV30 AWSAYRAPNYGYT
TRBJ2-1 TRBV5-4 ASTDPGSSYNEQF